This entry is about one T cell receptor (beta chain). Its antigen is still unknown. The sample belongs to a study of beta chain features in type 1 diabetes. Study summary: Patients looked much like healthy donors when it came to age, gender and cell yields.

Expressed TCRB transcripts were sequenced because the entire RNA isolate underwent reverse transcription. Clones were sequenced by immunoSEQ multiplex PCR, and TCRdb holds only the in-frame ones, with some missing. The sample lists about 700,000 clones; under 15% were seen once. Study observations and caveats: Patients with type 1 diabetes showed fewer VDJ junction insertions and more deletions. TCRB repertoires of naive, central memory and Treg cells appeared more similar among patients than among healthy donors. People with Type 1 diabetes carried modestly yet significantly shorter TCRB CDR3s in all four CD4+ subsets.

Germline-derived CDR1 and CDR2 are MNHEY and SVGAGI. This CDR3 has 15 amino acids. V was clipped by 2 bases and J by 7 bases, with 17 bases between them. The specimen was naive CD4+ T cells from blood. This chain connects TRBV6-5 to TRBJ1-1; D is uncertain. The TCR originated in a man aged 18 to 35 with type 1 diabetes. Here the CDR3 reads CASSYASWGGLEAFF. The DNA for the CDR3 is TGTGCCAGCAGTTACGCAAGCTGGGGAGGCCTTGAAGCTTTCTTT.